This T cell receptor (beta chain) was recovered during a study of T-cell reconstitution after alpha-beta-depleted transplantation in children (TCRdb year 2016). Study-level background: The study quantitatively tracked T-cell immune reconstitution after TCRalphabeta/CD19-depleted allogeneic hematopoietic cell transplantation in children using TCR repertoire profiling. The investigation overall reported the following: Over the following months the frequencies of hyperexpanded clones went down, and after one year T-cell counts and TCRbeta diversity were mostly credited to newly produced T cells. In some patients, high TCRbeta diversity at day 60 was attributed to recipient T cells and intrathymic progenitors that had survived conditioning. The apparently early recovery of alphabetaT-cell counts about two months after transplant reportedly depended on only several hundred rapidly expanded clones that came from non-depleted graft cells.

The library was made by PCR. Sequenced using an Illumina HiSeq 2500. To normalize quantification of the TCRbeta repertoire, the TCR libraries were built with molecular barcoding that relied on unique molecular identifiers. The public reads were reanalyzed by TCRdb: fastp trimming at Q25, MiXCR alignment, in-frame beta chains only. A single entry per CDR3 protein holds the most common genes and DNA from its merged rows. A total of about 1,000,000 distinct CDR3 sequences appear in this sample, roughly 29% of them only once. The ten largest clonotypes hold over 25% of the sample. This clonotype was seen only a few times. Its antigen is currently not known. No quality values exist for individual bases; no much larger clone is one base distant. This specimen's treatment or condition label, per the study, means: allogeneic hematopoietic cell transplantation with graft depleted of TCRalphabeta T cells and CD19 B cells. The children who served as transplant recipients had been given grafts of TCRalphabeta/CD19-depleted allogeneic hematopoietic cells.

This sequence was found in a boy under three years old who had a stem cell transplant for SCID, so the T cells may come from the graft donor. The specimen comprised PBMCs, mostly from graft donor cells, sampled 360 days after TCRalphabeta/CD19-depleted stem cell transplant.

The DNA sequence is given as TGTGCCCCGCCGAATAGGGGGCTTAGTGGGGCCAACGTCCTGACTTTC. Translated, this is CAPPNRGLSGANVLTF. The rearrangement joined TRBV10-3 to TRBJ2-6, and 7 junction bases match TRBD1. CDR1 and CDR2 were assigned from the germline V gene as ENHRY and SYGVKD. Including the terminal cysteine and phenylalanine, the CDR3 comprises 16 residues. Only the CDR3 DNA is retained, 48 bases long and in frame from the first base. V is cut back by 11 bases and J by 3 bases, with 13 bases in the junction unmatched.